This TCR beta chain was sequenced for a study of shared clonotypes between healthy human individuals. A remark on this clone: Its specificity is not known.

The repertoire was sequenced with immunoSEQ multiplex PCR; TCRdb's copy has only in-frame clones and lacks some. The profile covers about 960,000 clones, with over 60% appearing a single time and over 1.3% taken by the ten largest. Study-wide points: Clonotypes shared by all four sorted-subset donors had higher generation probabilities than non-shared clonotypes. Read depth was anticipated to influence clonotype sharing among donors.

The V gene's germline CDR1 is ENHRY and CDR2 SYGVKD. Trimming cost V 5 bases and J 2 bases, with 13 bases left between them. CDR3 length: 14 amino acids. This clonotype originated in a man between 18 and 35 years old in good health. The genes are TRBV10-3 and TRBJ2-7, with D tentatively TRBD2 (6 bases). The material sequenced was memory CD4+ T cells sorted from blood. The sample's subset: CD45RA-negative fraction. The CDR3 DNA reads TGTGCCATCAGTAAAGGGACTTTAACCTACGAGCAGTACTTC. Translated: CAISKGTLTYEQYF.